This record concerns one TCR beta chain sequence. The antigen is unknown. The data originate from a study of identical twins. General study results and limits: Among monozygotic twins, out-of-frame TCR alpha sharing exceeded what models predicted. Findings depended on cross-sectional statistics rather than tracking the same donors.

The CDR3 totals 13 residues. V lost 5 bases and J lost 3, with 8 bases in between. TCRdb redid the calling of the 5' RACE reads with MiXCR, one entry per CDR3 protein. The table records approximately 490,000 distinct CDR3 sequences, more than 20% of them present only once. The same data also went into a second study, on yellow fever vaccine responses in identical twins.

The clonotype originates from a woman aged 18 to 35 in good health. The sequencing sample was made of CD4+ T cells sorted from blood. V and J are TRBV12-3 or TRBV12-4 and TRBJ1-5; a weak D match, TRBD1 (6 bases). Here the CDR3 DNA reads TGTGCCAGCAGTGCGGGACACAATCAGCCCCAGCATTTT. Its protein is CASSAGHNQPQHF.